This entry lists 24 T cell receptor beta chains sequenced from one sample in a study of blood T cell repertoires in COVID-19. Measured with immunoSEQ multiplex PCR; TCRdb has only the in-frame clones, and not every one. The data hold over 200,000 clones, with just over 90% observed a single time. Sequencing was done on a sample of peripheral blood. These receptors were collected from a man aged 30 to 39 with acute or convalescent COVID-19.

V usage is TRBV28 and J usage is TRBJ2-7; 7 nucleotides agree with TRBD2. The ends lost 6 bases at V and 0 bases at J; junction bases unmatched: 8. The germline V gene has CDR1 MDHEN and CDR2 SYDVKM. CDR3 length: 15 residues. This CDR3 is CASSHSGPSSYEQYF. The CDR3 nucleotides are TGTGCCAGCAGCCATAGCGGGCCCTCCTCCTACGAGCAGTACTTC.

This chain uses TRBV5-1 with TRBJ2-2; D unclear. Trimming removed 2 bases at V and 4 bases at J, with 12 bases between. Germline V gene sequence: CDR1 SGHRS, CDR2 YFSETQ. This CDR3 has 15 residues. CDR3: CASSFELPSTGELFF. The CDR3 DNA follows: TGCGCCAGCAGCTTCGAGTTGCCGAGCACCGGGGAGCTGTTTTTT.

The CDR3 reads CASSYGGTANTGELFF. In nucleotides, the CDR3 is TGTGCCAGCAGTTACGGGGGGACTGCGAACACCGGGGAGCTGTTTTTT. This chain connects TRBV6-6 to TRBJ2-2; D might be TRBD2 (6 bases). This CDR3 contains 16 residues. CDR1 is MNHNY, CDR2 SVGAGI, per germline (reference sequence). The V end was cut by 2 bases, the J end by 0 bases, with 10 bases between.

This clone was observed a single time. The CDR3, as DNA: TGTGCCAGCAGCCCCGGAGGGGGCCCACTTCAAGAGACCCAGTACTTC. It encodes CASSPGGGPLQETQYF. This rearrangement joins TRBV7-2 to TRBJ2-5, with a weak D call TRBD1 (7 bases). The CDR3 spans 16 residues. The germline CDR1 and CDR2 sequences are SGHTA and FQGNSA. V was shortened by 5 bases and J by 2 bases, with 18 bases between the two germline ends.

The CDR3 DNA sequence: TGTGCCTGGAGTATCGGGACAGGGTTCAATGAGCAGTTCTTC. It is translated as CAWSIGTGFNEQFF. The rearrangement uses TRBV30 and TRBJ2-1, with TRBD1 matching over 9 bases. CDR3 size: 14 residues. Germline CDR1 GTSNPN, CDR2 SVGIG (reference sequence). Germline trimming cut 2 bases from V and 6 bases from J; bases unmatched to any gene: 5.

The V gene is TRBV6-5, the J gene TRBJ1-2; no clear D. Trimming removed 6 bases from V and 3 bases from J, with 14 bases in between. This CDR3 region has 14 residues. Per the germline V gene, CDR1 is MNHEY and CDR2 is SVGAGI. The CDR3 spells CASRNPGRDYGYTF. CDR3 sequence (DNA): TGTGCCAGCAGGAATCCGGGGAGGGACTATGGCTACACCTTC.

This chain connects TRBV12-5 to TRBJ2-7, with TRBD1 matching 10 bases. The germline V gene has CDR1 LGHNT and CDR2 FRNRAP. V was clipped by 6 bases and J by 6 bases; unmatched bases: 5. The CDR3 is made up of 13 amino acids. The CDR3: CASGDRGPLEQYF. The CDR3 bases are TGTGCTAGTGGCGACAGGGGGCCTCTCGAGCAGTACTTC. The entire variable domain, with the rest obtained from reference TRBV12-5 and TRBJ2-7, is as follows: DARVTQTPRHKVTEMGQEVTMRCQPILGHNTVFWYRQTMMQGLELLAYFRNRAPLDDSGMPKDRFSAEMPDATLATLKIQPSEPRDSAVYFCASGDRGPLEQYFGPGTRLTVT.

The CDR3 nucleotides are TGTGCCACCAGCACCATCGGTCTCGGCAGGGGGCCTAACTATGGCTACACCTTC. Translating gives CATSTIGLGRGPNYGYTF. The gene calls are TRBV15 and TRBJ1-2, with TRBD1 identical over 8 bases. Germline trimming cut 4 bases from V and 0 bases from J; bases unmatched to any gene: 13. CDR3 size: 18 residues. Per germline, CDR1 LNHNV and CDR2 YYDKDF (reference sequence).

This chain uses TRBV5-1 with TRBJ2-7, with D tentatively TRBD1 (5 bases). CDR1 is SGHRS, CDR2 YFSETQ, per germline. The CDR3 runs to 14 residues. V dropped 4 bases and J dropped 5 bases, with 16 bases sitting between them. The CDR3: CASSTRTGFHEQYF. The CDR3 coding sequence is TGCGCCAGCAGCACCCGCACAGGATTCCACGAGCAGTACTTC.

The genes are TRBV11-1 and TRBJ2-7, with D unresolved. The CDR3 consists of 14 residues. V was trimmed by 1 base and J by 1 base, leaving 8 bases between them. CDR1 and CDR2 from the germline V gene are SGHAT and FQDESV (reference sequence). CDR3 in DNA: TGTGCCAGCAGCTTAGAGGCGGTGTCCTACGAGCAGTACTTC. This sequence encodes CASSLEAVSYEQYF.

The V gene is TRBV5-1, the J gene TRBJ2-3, with D possibly being TRBD2 (7 bases). CDR1 SGHRS and CDR2 YFSETQ come from the germline V gene. The CDR3 loop spans 15 amino acids. The V gene lost 6 bases and the J gene lost 0 bases, with 14 bases spanning the gap. The CDR3 is CASIQRGGSTDTQYF. The CDR3 DNA is TGCGCCAGCATCCAAAGGGGGGGGAGCACAGATACGCAGTATTTT.

The chain combines TRBV3-1 (or the pseudogene TRBV3-2) with TRBJ2-1; no firm D call. The CDR3 contains 12 residues. V lost 3 bases, J lost 8 bases, and 8 bases lay in between. Germline V CDR1 and CDR2: LGHDT, YNNKEL (reference sequence). For the CDR3, the DNA is TGTGCCAGCAGCCAGAGAATCCATGAGCAGTTCTTC. It is translated as CASSQRIHEQFF.

This chain uses TRBV6-6 with TRBJ2-2; 7 bases agree with TRBD1. CDR1 is MNHNY, CDR2 SVGAGI, per germline (reference sequence). The V segment lost 2 bases and the J segment 4 bases; nucleotides outside the gene matches: 7. CDR3 length: 16 amino acids. This CDR3 is CASSYDRVRATGELFF. The CDR3 DNA is TGTGCCAGCAGTTACGACAGGGTTAGGGCCACCGGGGAGCTGTTTTTT.

This chain connects TRBV11-2 to TRBJ2-3; weak D call: TRBD1 (5 bases). V gave up 3 bases and J gave up 6 bases, with 10 bases separating them. The CDR3 extends over 13 amino acids. CDR1 is SGHAT, CDR2 FQNNGV, per germline. The CDR3 loop is CASSFQGSDTQYF. CDR3 DNA: TGTGCCAGCAGCTTCCAGGGCTCGGATACGCAGTATTTT.

V is TRBV9 and J is TRBJ2-1, with TRBD2 as a possible D gene (5 bases). V shed 4 bases and J shed 1 base, with 15 bases lying between them. CDR1 and CDR2 from the germline V gene are SGDLS and YYNGEE. The CDR3 totals 16 residues. CDR3 sequence: CASSLHTRGSYNEQFF. As DNA, the CDR3 is TGTGCCAGCAGCCTACATACCCGGGGATCCTACAATGAGCAGTTCTTC.

The rearrangement joins TRBV14 to TRBJ2-3, with 7 bases identical to TRBD1. CDR3 length: 14 residues. Germline values: CDR1 SGHDN, CDR2 FVKESK. J gave up 5 bases and V 5 bases, and 7 bases lay outside the gene matches. The CDR3: CASSYDRVQDTQYF. As DNA, the CDR3 is TGTGCCAGCAGCTACGACAGGGTCCAAGATACGCAGTATTTT. Full variable domain (missing parts from reference TRBV14 and TRBJ2-3): EAGVTQFPSHSVIEKGQTVTLRCDPISGHDNLYWYRRVMGKEIKFLLHFVKESKQDESGMPNNRFLAERTGGTYSTLKVQPAELEDSGVYFCASSYDRVQDTQYFGPGTRLTVL.

The chain is built from TRBV19 and TRBJ1-1, with a weak D call TRBD1 (6 bases). The CDR3 spans 16 residues. The germline V and J ends were trimmed by 3 bases and 4 bases, with 18 bases remaining between them. Germline V gene lookup returns CDR1 LNHDA and CDR2 SQIVND (reference sequence). This CDR3 reads CASSIPGHPSSTEAFF. In DNA form, the CDR3 reads TGTGCCAGTAGTATCCCGGGACACCCTAGTAGCACTGAAGCTTTCTTT.

This sequence joins TRBV4-1 and TRBJ1-2; weak D call: TRBD1 (5 bases). The length of the CDR3 is 15 residues. V lost 0 bases to trimming and J lost 4 bases, with 12 bases between them. Germline CDR1 and CDR2: MGHRA and YSYEKL. The CDR3 DNA reads TGCGCCAGCAGCCAAGATCGACCAGGGCCCTATGGCTACACCTTC. It codes for CASSQDRPGPYGYTF.

V usage is TRBV5-6 and J usage is TRBJ2-1; possibly TRBD1 for D (5 bases). V lost 1 base to trimming and J lost 5 bases, with 13 bases between them. CDR1 is SGHDT and CDR2 is YYEEEE in the germline V gene. The CDR3 contains 15 residues. This chain's CDR3 is CASSLQGNLDNEQFF. CDR3 DNA: TGTGCCAGCAGCTTGCAGGGAAATTTGGACAATGAGCAGTTCTTC.

This clone was counted once. The chain is built from TRBV2 and TRBJ2-3, with TRBD1 as a possible D gene (6 bases). The CDR3 extends over 15 amino acids. The V end was cut by 6 bases, the J end by 2 bases, with 15 bases between. Germline CDR1 reads SNHLY; CDR2 reads FYNNEI. The CDR3 loop is CASRGDIFFTDTQYF. As DNA, the CDR3 is TGTGCCAGCAGGGGGGACATTTTCTTCACAGATACGCAGTATTTT. The variable domain in full, completed from reference TRBV2 and TRBJ2-3, reads EPEVTQTPSHQVTQMGQEVILRCVPISNHLYFYWYRQILGQKVEFLVSFYNNEISEKSEIFDDQFSVERPDGSNFTLKIRSTKLEDSAMYFCASRGDIFFTDTQYFGPGTRLTVL.

The V call is TRBV4-1, the J call TRBJ1-5; perhaps TRBD1 as D (6 bases). The CDR3 loop spans 14 amino acids. Between the trimmed V and J ends, which lost 3 bases and 11 bases, there was a span of 17 bases. Germline V gives CDR1 MGHRA, CDR2 YSYEKL. This CDR3 reads CASSQEKPRGTQHF. Written as DNA, the CDR3 is TGCGCCAGCAGCCAGGAGAAACCAAGGGGGACCCAGCATTTT.

The CDR3, as DNA: TGTGCCAGCAGTGAACTCAACTATGGCTACACCTTC. This encodes CASSELNYGYTF. The chain has TRBV6-1 and TRBJ1-2; no reliable D call. This CDR3 has 12 amino acids. Per the germline V gene, CDR1 is MNHNS and CDR2 is SASEGT. The ends were cut back, 2 bases at V and 2 bases at J, with 3 bases in the middle.

This chain joins TRBV20-1 and TRBJ2-7; 8 positions match TRBD2. Per the germline V gene, CDR1 is DFQATT and CDR2 is SNEGSKA (reference sequence). The CDR3 loop spans 14 amino acids. V was pared by 3 bases and J by 5 bases, with 9 bases of the junction left unmatched. CDR3 loop: CSASMSGRRNEQYF. CDR3 nucleotide sequence: TGCAGTGCTAGTATGAGCGGGAGAAGAAACGAGCAGTACTTC.

The gene calls are TRBV18 and TRBJ2-7; 10 bases fit TRBD1. The junction had 16 bases not matched to a gene; V was cut back by 4 bases and J by 4 bases. Germline CDR1 reads KGHSH; CDR2 reads LQKENI. There are 18 residues in the CDR3. The DNA of the CDR3 is TGTGCCAGCTCACTCTTGGGCCCCACGGGACAGGGGTTGTACGAGCAGTACTTC. Translating gives CASSLLGPTGQGLYEQYF.